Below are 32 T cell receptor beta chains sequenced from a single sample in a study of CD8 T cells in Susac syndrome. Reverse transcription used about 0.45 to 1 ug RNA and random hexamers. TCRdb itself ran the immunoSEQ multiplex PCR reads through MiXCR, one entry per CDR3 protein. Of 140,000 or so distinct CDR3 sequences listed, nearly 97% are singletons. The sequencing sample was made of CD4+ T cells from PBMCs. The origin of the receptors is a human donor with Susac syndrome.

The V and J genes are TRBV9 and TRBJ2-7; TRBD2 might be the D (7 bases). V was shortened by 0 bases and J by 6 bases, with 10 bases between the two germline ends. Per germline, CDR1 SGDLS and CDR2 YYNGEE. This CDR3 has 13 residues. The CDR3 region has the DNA TGTGCCAGCAGCGTAGTAGGGGGGGGCGAGCAGTACTTC. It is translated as CASSVVGGGEQYF.

CDR3 amino acids: CATSDPERETQYF. CDR3 sequence (DNA): TGTGCCACCAGTGACCCCGAGCGAGAGACCCAGTACTTC. V usage is TRBV24-1 and J usage is TRBJ2-5; unclear D gene. The CDR3 runs 13 residues. Germline-derived CDR1 and CDR2 are KGHDR and SFDVKD. Trimming shortened V by 4 bases and J by 4 bases, and 9 bases separated the two germline ends.

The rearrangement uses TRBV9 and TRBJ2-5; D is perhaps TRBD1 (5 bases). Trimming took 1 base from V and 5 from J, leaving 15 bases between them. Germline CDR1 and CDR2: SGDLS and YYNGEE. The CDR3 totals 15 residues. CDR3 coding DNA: TGTGCCAGCAGCGTATTCCAAGGGGCTGGGGAGACCCAGTACTTC. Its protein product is CASSVFQGAGETQYF. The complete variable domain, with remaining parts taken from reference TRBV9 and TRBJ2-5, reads DSGVTQTPKHLITATGQRVTLRCSPRSGDLSVYWYQQSLDQGLQFLIQYYNGEERAKGNILERFSAQQFPDLHSELNLSSLELGDSALYFCASSVFQGAGETQYFGPGTRLLVL.

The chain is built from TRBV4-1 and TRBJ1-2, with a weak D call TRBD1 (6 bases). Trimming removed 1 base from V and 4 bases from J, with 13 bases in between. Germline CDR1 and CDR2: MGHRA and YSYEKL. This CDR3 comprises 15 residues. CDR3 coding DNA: TGCGCCAGCAGCCAAGGGGACACCGCCAGCTATGGCTACACCTTC. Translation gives CASSQGDTASYGYTF.

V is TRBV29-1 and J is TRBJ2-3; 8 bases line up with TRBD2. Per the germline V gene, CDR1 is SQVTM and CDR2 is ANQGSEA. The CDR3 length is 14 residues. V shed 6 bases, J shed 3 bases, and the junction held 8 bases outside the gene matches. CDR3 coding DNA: TGCAGCGTCCAAGTAGCGGGGCAAACAGATACGCAGTATTTT. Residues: CSVQVAGQTDTQYF.

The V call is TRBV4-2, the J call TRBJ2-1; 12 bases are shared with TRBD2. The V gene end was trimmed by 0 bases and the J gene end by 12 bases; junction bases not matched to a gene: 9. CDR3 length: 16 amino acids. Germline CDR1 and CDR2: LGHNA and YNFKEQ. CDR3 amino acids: CASSQDRTSGIRRQFF. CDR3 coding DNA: TGTGCCAGCAGCCAAGATAGGACTAGCGGGATAAGACGGCAGTTCTTC.

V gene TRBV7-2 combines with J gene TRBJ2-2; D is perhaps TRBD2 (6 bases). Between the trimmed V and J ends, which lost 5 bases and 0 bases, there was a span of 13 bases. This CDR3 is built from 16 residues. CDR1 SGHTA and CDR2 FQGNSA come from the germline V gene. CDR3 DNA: TGTGCCAGCAGCCCCACGACTAGTGCGAACACCGGGGAGCTGTTTTTT. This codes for CASSPTTSANTGELFF.

Written as DNA, the CDR3 is TGTGCCAGCAGCTTAGAGTTCGCGGGAAGTGAGTTCTTC. Translating gives CASSLEFAGSEFF. This rearrangement joins TRBV7-8 to TRBJ2-1; D is perhaps TRBD2 (6 bases). The ends were cut back, 1 base at V and 14 bases at J, with 15 bases in the middle. The CDR3 contains 13 residues. Germline values: CDR1 SGHVS, CDR2 FQNEAQ.

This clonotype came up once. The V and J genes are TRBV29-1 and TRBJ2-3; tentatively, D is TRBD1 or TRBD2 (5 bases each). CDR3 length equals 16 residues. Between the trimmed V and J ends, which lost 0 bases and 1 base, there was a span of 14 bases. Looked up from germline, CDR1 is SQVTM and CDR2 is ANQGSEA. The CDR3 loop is CSVEDQRGDGTDTQYF. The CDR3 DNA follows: TGCAGCGTTGAAGATCAGAGGGGAGATGGCACAGATACGCAGTATTTT.

The CDR3 loop reads CATRRAGAVAAFF. In DNA form, the CDR3 reads TGTGCCACCAGGCGGGCAGGGGCGGTCGCAGCTTTCTTT. The chain carries TRBV19 and TRBJ1-1; a weak D match, TRBD1 (6 bases). The CDR3 runs 13 residues. Per the germline V gene, CDR1 is LNHDA and CDR2 is SQIVND (reference sequence). Trimming left V 10 bases short and J 10 bases short, with 22 bases between.

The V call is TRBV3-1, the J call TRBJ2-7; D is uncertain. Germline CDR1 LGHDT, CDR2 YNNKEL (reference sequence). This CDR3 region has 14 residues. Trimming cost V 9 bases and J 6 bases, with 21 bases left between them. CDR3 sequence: CASRSHGSLGEQYF. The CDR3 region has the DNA TGTGCCAGTCGGTCACACGGGTCGTTGGGCGAGCAGTACTTC.

Here the CDR3 reads CASRALLRGELFF. The CDR3 region has the DNA TGTGCCTCCCGGGCTTTGCTTCGGGGGGAGCTGTTTTTT. This rearrangement joins TRBV13 to TRBJ2-2; no definite D call. Germline assignment: CDR1 PRHDT and CDR2 FYEKMQ (reference sequence). Trimming took 11 bases from V and 8 from J, leaving 18 bases between them. The CDR3 is made up of 13 amino acids. Together with reference TRBV13 and TRBJ2-2, the CDR3 gives the full variable domain: AAGVIQSPRHLIKEKRETATLKCYPIPRHDTVYWYQQGPGQDPQFLISFYEKMQSDKGSIPDRFSAQQFSDYHSELNMSSLELGDSALYFCASRALLRGELFFGEGSRLTVL.

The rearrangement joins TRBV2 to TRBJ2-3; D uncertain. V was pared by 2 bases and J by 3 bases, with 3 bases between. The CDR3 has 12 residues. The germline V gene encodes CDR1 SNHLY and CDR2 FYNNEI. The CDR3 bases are TGTGCCAGCAGTGAATGGACAGATACGCAGTATTTT. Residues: CASSEWTDTQYF.

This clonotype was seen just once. DNA of the CDR3: TGTGCCAGCAGTACGACAGGGGTCGGGGTAGAGACCCAGTACTTC. Its translation: CASSTTGVGVETQYF. This chain connects TRBV5-5 to TRBJ2-5; 8 bases align to TRBD1. Germline V lookup: CDR1 SGHKS, CDR2 YYEKEE (reference sequence). This CDR3 is built from 15 residues. V dropped 5 bases and J dropped 4; count of bases not matched to a gene: 10.

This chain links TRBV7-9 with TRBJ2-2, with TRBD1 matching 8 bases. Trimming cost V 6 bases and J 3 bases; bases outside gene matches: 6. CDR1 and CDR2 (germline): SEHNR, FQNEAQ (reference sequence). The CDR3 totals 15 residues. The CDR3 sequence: CASSPGTGDTGELFF. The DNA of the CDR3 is TGTGCCAGCAGTCCCGGGACAGGTGACACCGGGGAGCTGTTTTTT.

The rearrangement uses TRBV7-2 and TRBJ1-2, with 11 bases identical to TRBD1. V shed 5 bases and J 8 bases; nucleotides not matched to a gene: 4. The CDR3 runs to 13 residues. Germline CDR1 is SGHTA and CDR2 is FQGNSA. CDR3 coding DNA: TGTGCCAGCAGCCCCGGACAGGGGGCAGGCTACACCTTC. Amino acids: CASSPGQGAGYTF.

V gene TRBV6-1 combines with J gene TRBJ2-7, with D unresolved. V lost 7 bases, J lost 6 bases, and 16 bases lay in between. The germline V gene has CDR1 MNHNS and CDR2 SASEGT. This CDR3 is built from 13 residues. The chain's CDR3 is CASTQEPTAEQYF. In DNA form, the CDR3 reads TGTGCCAGCACCCAGGAACCAACGGCCGAGCAGTACTTC.

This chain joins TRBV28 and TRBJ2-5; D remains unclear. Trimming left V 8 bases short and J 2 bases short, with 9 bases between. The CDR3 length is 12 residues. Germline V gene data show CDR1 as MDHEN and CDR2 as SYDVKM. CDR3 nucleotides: TGTGCCAGCTCAGCTACTCAAGAGACCCAGTACTTC. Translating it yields CASSATQETQYF.

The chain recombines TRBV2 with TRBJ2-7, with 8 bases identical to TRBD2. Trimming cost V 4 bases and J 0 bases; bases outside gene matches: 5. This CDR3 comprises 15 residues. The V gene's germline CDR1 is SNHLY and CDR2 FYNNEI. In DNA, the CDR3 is TGTGCCAGCAGTGGAATAGCGGGGCGCTCCTACGAGCAGTACTTC. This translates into CASSGIAGRSYEQYF.

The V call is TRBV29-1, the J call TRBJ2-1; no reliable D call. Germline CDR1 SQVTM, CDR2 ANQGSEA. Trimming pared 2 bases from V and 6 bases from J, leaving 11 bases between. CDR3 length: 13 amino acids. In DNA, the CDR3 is TGCAGCGTTGAATGGGGTTCGGGCAATGAGCAGTTCTTC. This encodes CSVEWGSGNEQFF.

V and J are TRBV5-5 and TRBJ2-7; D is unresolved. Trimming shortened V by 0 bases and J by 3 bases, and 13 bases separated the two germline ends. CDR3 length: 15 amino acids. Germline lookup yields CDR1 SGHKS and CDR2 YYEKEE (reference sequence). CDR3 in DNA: TGTGCCAGCAGCTTGGTATACGTGTCGGACTACGAGCAGTACTTC. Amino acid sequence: CASSLVYVSDYEQYF. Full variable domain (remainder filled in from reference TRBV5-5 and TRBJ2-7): DAGVTQSPTHLIKTRGQQVTLRCSPISGHKSVSWYQQVLGQGPQFIFQYYEKEERGRGNFPDRFSARQFPNYSSELNVNALLLGDSALYLCASSLVYVSDYEQYFGPGTRLTVT.

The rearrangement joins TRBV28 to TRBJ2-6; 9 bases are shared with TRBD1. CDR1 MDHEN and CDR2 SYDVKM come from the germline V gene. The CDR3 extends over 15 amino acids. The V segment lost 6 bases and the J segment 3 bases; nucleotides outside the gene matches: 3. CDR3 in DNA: TGTGCCAGCAGAGGGACAGGGAATGGGGCCAACGTCCTGACTTTC. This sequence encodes CASRGTGNGANVLTF. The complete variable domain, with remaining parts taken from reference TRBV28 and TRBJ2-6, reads DVKVTQSSRYLVKRTGEKVFLECVQDMDHENMFWYRQDPGLGLRLIYFSYDVKMKEKGDIPEGYSVSREKKERFSLILESASTNQTSMYLCASRGTGNGANVLTFGAGSRLTVL.

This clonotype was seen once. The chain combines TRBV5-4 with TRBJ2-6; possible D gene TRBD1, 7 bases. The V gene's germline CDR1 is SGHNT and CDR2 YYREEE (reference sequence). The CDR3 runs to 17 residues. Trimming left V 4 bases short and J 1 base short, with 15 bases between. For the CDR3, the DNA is TGTGCCAGCAGCCGGAGGGACAGTCCTTCTGGGGCCAACGTCCTGACTTTC. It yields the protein CASSRRDSPSGANVLTF. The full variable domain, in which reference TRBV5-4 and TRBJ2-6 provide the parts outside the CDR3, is ETGVTQSPTHLIKTRGQQVTLRCSSQSGHNTVSWYQQALGQGPQFIFQYYREEENGRGNFPPRFSGLQFPNYSSELNVNALELDDSALYLCASSRRDSPSGANVLTFGAGSRLTVL.

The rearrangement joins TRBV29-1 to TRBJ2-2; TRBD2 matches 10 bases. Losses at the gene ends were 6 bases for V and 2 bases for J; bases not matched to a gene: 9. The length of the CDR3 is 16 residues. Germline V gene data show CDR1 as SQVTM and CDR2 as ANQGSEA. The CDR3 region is CSVQLAGKPNTGELFF. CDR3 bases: TGCAGCGTACAACTAGCGGGAAAACCCAACACCGGGGAGCTGTTTTTT.

The CDR3 bases are TGTGCCAGCAGTGAAGGGGGGGTCGATACGCAGTATTTT. As protein: CASSEGGVDTQYF. The genes are TRBV2 and TRBJ2-3; D perhaps matches TRBD2 (6 bases). V was pared by 1 base and J by 6 bases, with 8 bases between. CDR3 length: 13 amino acids. Germline CDR1 is SNHLY and CDR2 is FYNNEI.

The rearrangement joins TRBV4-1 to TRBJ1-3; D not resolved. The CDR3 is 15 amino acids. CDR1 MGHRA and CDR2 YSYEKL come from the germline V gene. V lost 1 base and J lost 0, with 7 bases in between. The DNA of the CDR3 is TGCGCCAGCAGCCAAGGAGTCCTCTCTGGAAACACCATATATTTT. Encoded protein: CASSQGVLSGNTIYF.

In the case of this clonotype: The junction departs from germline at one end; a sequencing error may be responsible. CDR3 sequence: CASSYAGPRRVF. CDR3 nucleotides: TGTGCCAGCAGCTACGCAGGGCCCCGGAGGGTCTTC. The chain has TRBV5-6 and TRBJ2-1, with a weak D call TRBD2 (6 bases). The V gene's germline CDR1 is SGHDT and CDR2 YYEEEE. The CDR3 loop spans 12 amino acids.

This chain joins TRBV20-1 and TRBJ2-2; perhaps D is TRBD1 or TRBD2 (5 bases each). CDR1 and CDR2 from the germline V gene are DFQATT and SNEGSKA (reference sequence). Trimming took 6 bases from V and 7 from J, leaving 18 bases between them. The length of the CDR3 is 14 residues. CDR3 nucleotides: TGCAGTGCGAGACCGGGACCGAGCGGCGGGGAGCTGTTTTTT. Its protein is CSARPGPSGGELFF.

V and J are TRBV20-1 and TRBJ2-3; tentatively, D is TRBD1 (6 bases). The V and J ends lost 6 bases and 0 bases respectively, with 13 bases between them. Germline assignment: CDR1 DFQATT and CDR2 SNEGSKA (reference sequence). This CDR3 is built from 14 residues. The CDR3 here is CSAETGRSTDTQYF. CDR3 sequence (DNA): TGCAGTGCGGAGACAGGCCGAAGCACAGATACGCAGTATTTT.

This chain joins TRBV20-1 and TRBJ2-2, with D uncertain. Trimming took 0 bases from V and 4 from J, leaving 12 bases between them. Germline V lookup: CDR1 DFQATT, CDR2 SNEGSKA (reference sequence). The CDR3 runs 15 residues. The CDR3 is CSARDHIGSTGELFF. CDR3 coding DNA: TGCAGTGCTAGAGATCACATAGGGTCCACCGGGGAGCTGTTTTTT.

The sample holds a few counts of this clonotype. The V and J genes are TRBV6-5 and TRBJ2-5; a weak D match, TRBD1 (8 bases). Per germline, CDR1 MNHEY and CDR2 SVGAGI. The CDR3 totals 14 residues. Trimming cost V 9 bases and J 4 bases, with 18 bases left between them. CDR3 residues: CASRPGGGGETQYF. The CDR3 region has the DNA TGTGCCAGTCGGCCAGGGGGCGGGGGAGAGACCCAGTACTTC.

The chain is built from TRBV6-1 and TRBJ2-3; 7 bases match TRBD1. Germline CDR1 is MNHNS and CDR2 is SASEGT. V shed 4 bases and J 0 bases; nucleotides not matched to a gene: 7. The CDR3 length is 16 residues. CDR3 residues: CASSARQGTSTDTQYF. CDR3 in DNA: TGTGCCAGCAGTGCTAGACAGGGAACTAGCACAGATACGCAGTATTTT.